A selection of T cell receptor beta chains follows, all from one sample in a study of blood T cell repertoires in COVID-19. Assay used: immunoSEQ multiplex PCR; TCRdb lists only in-frame clones, some missing. The data show about 330,000 clones, approximately 85% seen once. The sequenced sample consisted of peripheral blood. The receptors shown here come from a human donor in a cohort sampled during active COVID-19. The CDR3 runs from the conserved cysteine through the conserved F or W. Each record gives: J gene, V gene, D gene, clone size, CDR3 DNA, CDR3 protein. The D gene is left open where the match is weak. Part of the rows lack a size; the others show once, few, many or a class for expanded clones.

J: TRBJ2-7
V: TRBV7-9
D: .
size: few
DNA: TGTGCCAGCAGCTTAGTTCCCTTCGAGCAGTACTTC
CDR3: CASSLVPFEQYF

J: TRBJ1-5
V: TRBV7-2
D: .
size: .
DNA: TGTGCCAGCAGCGTAGGGACTAAGCCCCAGCATTTT
CDR3: CASSVGTKPQHF

J: TRBJ1-3
V: TRBV7-9
D: .
size: .
DNA: TGTGCCAGCAGCTTAACGGACTCCTCTGGAAACACCATATATTTT
CDR3: CASSLTDSSGNTIYF

J: TRBJ1-6
V: TRBV9
D: .
size: .
DNA: TGTGCCAGCAGCGTAGGGGTAGCAAATTCACCCCTCCACTTT
CDR3: CASSVGVANSPLHF

J: TRBJ2-7
V: TRBV6-5
D: .
size: few
DNA: TGTGCCAGCAGCGCCCGGGACACTTCTTACTACGAGCAGTACTTC
CDR3: CASSARDTSYYEQYF

J: TRBJ1-2
V: TRBV30
D: .
size: .
DNA: TGTGCCTGGACCTCCGGGGGAGGTCGTAGTGGCTACACCTTC
CDR3: CAWTSGGGRSGYTF

J: TRBJ1-1
V: TRBV7-9
D: .
size: .
DNA: TGTGCCAGCAGCTTAGTCGGGGGAATGGACACTGAAGCTTTCTTT
CDR3: CASSLVGGMDTEAFF

J: TRBJ2-1
V: TRBV9
D: TRBD1
size: .
DNA: TGTGCCTCTGACAGGGCCTACAATGAGCAGTTCTTC
CDR3: CASDRAYNEQFF

J: TRBJ1-2
V: TRBV14
D: .
size: .
DNA: TGTGCCAGCAGCCAAGATATCCCCTCGGGGAATAACTATGGCTACACCTTC
CDR3: CASSQDIPSGNNYGYTF

J: TRBJ2-1
V: TRBV6-6
D: .
size: .
DNA: TGTGCCAGCAGCTTTCTAGGGTCGGGGGAGCAGTTCTTC
CDR3: CASSFLGSGEQFF

J: TRBJ1-2
V: TRBV9
D: TRBD1
size: .
DNA: TGTGCCAGCAGCATCAACCCGGGACAGGGCGACCGTGGCTACACCTTC
CDR3: CASSINPGQGDRGYTF

J: TRBJ2-2
V: TRBV2
D: TRBD2
size: once
DNA: TGTGCCAGCGGGGGGGAGAGGAACACCGGGGAGCTGTTTTTT
CDR3: CASGGERNTGELFF

J: TRBJ2-1
V: TRBV27
D: TRBD1
size: .
DNA: TGTGCCAGCAGGCCCGGGACAGACCCCCGATCGGGTTACAATGAGCAGTTCTTC
CDR3: CASRPGTDPRSGYNEQFF

J: TRBJ1-3
V: TRBV11-3
D: .
size: .
DNA: TGTGCCAGCAGCTTAGGGCCGGGGATTGGAAACACCATATATTTT
CDR3: CASSLGPGIGNTIYF

J: TRBJ2-3
V: TRBV15
D: .
size: .
DNA: TGTGCCACCAGCGACTTACGGAGTCGGGGAGTCGTTCCAGATACGCAGTATTTT
CDR3: CATSDLRSRGVVPDTQYF

J: TRBJ1-1
V: TRBV30
D: .
size: .
DNA: TGTGCCTGGAGTGGAGGACAGATGAACACTGAAGCTTTCTTT
CDR3: CAWSGGQMNTEAFF

J: TRBJ1-2
V: TRBV5-5
D: .
size: .
DNA: TGTGCCAGCAGCTTGTATACTCCGGAGGGCTATGGCTACACCTTC
CDR3: CASSLYTPEGYGYTF

J: TRBJ2-4
V: TRBV7-2
D: TRBD2
size: once
DNA: TGTGCCAGCAGCTCCGCGGGGGGGATTCAGTACTTC
CDR3: CASSSAGGIQYF

J: TRBJ2-3
V: TRBV28
D: TRBD2
size: .
DNA: TGTGCCAGCAGCTCTCTAGGGACTAAGATCGCAGATACGCAGTATTTT
CDR3: CASSSLGTKIADTQYF

J: TRBJ2-7
V: TRBV21-1
D: .
size: once
DNA: TGTGCCAGCAGCGGCGGGGGGCCCTACGAGCAGTACTTC
CDR3: CASSGGGPYEQYF

J: TRBJ1-2
V: TRBV19
D: .
size: .
DNA: TGTGCCAGCGGAACTACCCTTAACTATGGCTACACCTTC
CDR3: CASGTTLNYGYTF

J: TRBJ1-1
V: TRBV27
D: .
size: .
DNA: TGTGCCAGCAGTCCCCGTGTTGCGGGGGGCGACACTGAAGCTTTCTTT
CDR3: CASSPRVAGGDTEAFF

J: TRBJ1-1
V: TRBV2
D: .
size: many
DNA: TGTGCCAGCAGTGGGGGCAGGGGCCTTGAAGCTTTCTTT
CDR3: CASSGGRGLEAFF

J: TRBJ1-1
V: TRBV30
D: TRBD1
size: .
DNA: TGTGCCTGGAACCGACAGGGGTGGACTGAAGCTTTCTTT
CDR3: CAWNRQGWTEAFF

J: TRBJ2-7
V: TRBV7-9
D: .
size: once
DNA: TGTGCCAGCAGCTCCGGGGGATCGGAAAGCTCCTACGAGCAGTACTTC
CDR3: CASSSGGSESSYEQYF

J: TRBJ1-2
V: TRBV6-1
D: .
size: once
DNA: TGTGCCAGCAGTGAAGGGACAGCCTATGGCTACACCTTC
CDR3: CASSEGTAYGYTF

J: TRBJ2-7
V: TRBV5-1
D: TRBD1
size: .
DNA: TGCGCCAGCAGCTTACCCGACAGGGTGTATTTGCCCTACGAGCAGTACTTC
CDR3: CASSLPDRVYLPYEQYF

J: TRBJ2-7
V: TRBV6-5
D: TRBD1
size: few
DNA: TGTGCCAGTACTTCTGCGGGACAGGGCTCCTACGAGCAGTACTTC
CDR3: CASTSAGQGSYEQYF

J: TRBJ2-7
V: TRBV27
D: .
size: .
DNA: TGTGCCAGCAGTCCCGTCTGGAGGGCCCCCCACGAGCAGTACTTC
CDR3: CASSPVWRAPHEQYF

J: TRBJ1-5
V: TRBV5-6
D: .
size: .
DNA: TGTGCCAGCACCCGCTTGACGGGGGAAGGCAATCAGCCCCAGCATTTT
CDR3: CASTRLTGEGNQPQHF